The clone carrying this T cell receptor beta chain was found many times. As yet, its antigen is unknown. This sample is drawn from a study of Graves' ophthalmopathy and Graves' hyperthyroidism. The study's findings and limits: Ophthalmopathy progression prediction by the model yielded a sensitivity of more than 60% and a specificity of under 85%.

The CDR3 is 13 amino acids. Germline values: CDR1 SEHNR, CDR2 FQNEAQ (reference sequence). Losses at the gene ends were 5 bases for V and 4 bases for J; bases not matched to a gene: 3. Around 10 ml of fresh blood yielded the PBMCs by density gradient. RNA transcripts served as template for amplifying TCR beta CDR3 sequences. The first-round RT-PCR employed HTBI primers together with the Qiagen OneStep RT-PCR kit. A multiplex PCR was then performed as the second round. TCRdb re-derived calls from the multiplex PCR reads in MiXCR, one entry per CDR3 protein. The sample includes under 400,000 distinct CDR3 sequences, 17% seen only once; the top ten take roughly 12%.

The chain employs TRBV7-9 and TRBJ2-5; TRBD2 matches at 8 bases. The sample comprised peripheral blood. This TCR came from an adult man with Graves' ophthalmopathy. The CDR3 sequence: CASSATSAETQYF. The CDR3 bases are TGTGCCAGCAGCGCGACTAGCGCAGAGACCCAGTACTTC.